These T cell receptor beta chains were read from a single sample in a study of blood T cells in healthy people across ages. Using its own MiXCR run on the 5' RACE reads, TCRdb lists one record per CDR3 protein. This table has nearly 1 million distinct CDR3 sequences, about 53% appearing once. The sequencing sample was made of blood. These receptors all come from a woman aged 55-75 years in good health. Each CDR3 is given with its conserved first and last residue. A D gene is named only where the DNA matches it firmly. Only part of the rows carry a size: once, few, many, or a class if the clone is expanded.

DNA | CDR3 | length | J | D | size | V
TGTGCCAGCAGCTTAGATTCGGGGGTGGGACAAGAGACCCAGTACTTC | CASSLDSGVGQETQYF | 16 | TRBJ2-5 | - | few | TRBV7-2
TGTGCCAGTACGGGAGGGCCATCGGATACGCAGTATTTT | CASTGGPSDTQYF | 13 | TRBJ2-3 | TRBD2 | - | TRBV6-5
TGTGCCAGCGGTCTCCGGGACCCCGCCTACGAGCAGTACTTC | CASGLRDPAYEQYF | 14 | TRBJ2-7 | - | once | TRBV28
TGTGCCACCAGTGGCGCGGGACCGAGCAATCAGCCCCAGCATTTT | CATSGAGPSNQPQHF | 15 | TRBJ1-5 | - | - | TRBV24-1
TGTGCCAGCAGCTTAAGGCTAGCGGGAGGGAAGAAGACCCAGTTCTTC | CASSLRLAGGKKTQFF | 16 | TRBJ2-1 | TRBD2 | - | TRBV7-7
TGCAGTGCTAGAGACCTTAGCGGGAGGGCCCTCACAGATACGCAGTATTTT | CSARDLSGRALTDTQYF | 17 | TRBJ2-3 | TRBD2 | - | TRBV20-1
TGTGCCAGCAGCTTGGGGACAGCAGAAAACATTCAGTACTTC | CASSLGTAENIQYF | 14 | TRBJ2-4 | TRBD1 | - | TRBV7-7
TGCAGTGGAGTCAGTTCCTACGAGCAGTACTTC | CSGVSSYEQYF | 11 | TRBJ2-7 | - | few | TRBV20-1
TGTGCCAGCAGCTCCGGGACACCCGGGTCTGAAGCTTTCTTT | CASSSGTPGSEAFF | 14 | TRBJ1-1 | - | - | TRBV6-5
TGTGCCAGCAACGAGGGTTCGAGTGAGCAGTTCTTC | CASNEGSSEQFF | 12 | TRBJ2-1 | - | - | TRBV2
TGTGCCAGCAGGAGGGCTCGTCCCCTAGCCAAAAACATTCAGTACTTC | CASRRARPLAKNIQYF | 16 | TRBJ2-4 | - | few | TRBV12-3/TRBV12-4
TGTGCCAGCAGATTTGGGGGAGGACCGGACCAGCCCCAGCATTTT | CASRFGGGPDQPQHF | 15 | TRBJ1-5 | - | - | TRBV12-3/TRBV12-4
TGCAGTGCTCGGACTCTTCCTGGCTCCTATAATTCACCCCTCCACTTT | CSARTLPGSYNSPLHF | 16 | TRBJ1-6 | - | - | TRBV20-1
TGCGCCAGCAGCCACCGGACTAGCGGAGAAGAGACCCAGTACTTC | CASSHRTSGEETQYF | 15 | TRBJ2-5 | TRBD2 | - | TRBV5-1
TGCAGTGCTCGAAAGGACTACAATGAGCAGTTCTTC | CSARKDYNEQFF | 12 | TRBJ2-1 | - | - | TRBV20-1
TGTGCCAGCAGCAAAAGGACCCAAGAGACCCAGTACTTC | CASSKRTQETQYF | 13 | TRBJ2-5 | - | - | TRBV7-9
TGTGCCAGCAGCGCCTCGACAACAAGAAGCTCTGGGGCCAACGTCCTGACTTTC | CASSASTTRSSGANVLTF | 18 | TRBJ2-6 | - | few | TRBV7-9
TGCGCCAGCAGCCAAGGGACCCTGGATCCGAACACTGAAGCTTTCTTT | CASSQGTLDPNTEAFF | 16 | TRBJ1-1 | - | - | TRBV4-3
TGTGCCACGTCCGTCGGACAGGGTGCAGATACGCAGTATTTT | CATSVGQGADTQYF | 14 | TRBJ2-3 | TRBD1 | - | TRBV2
TGCAGTGCTAGAGATGGGGGGGGCCAAGAGACCCAGTACTTC | CSARDGGGQETQYF | 14 | TRBJ2-5 | TRBD2 | few | TRBV20-1
TGTGCCAGCAGCCCGGGACCGTTCACTCAGCCCCAGCATTTT | CASSPGPFTQPQHF | 14 | TRBJ1-5 | - | - | TRBV5-4
TGTGCCAGCAGTTACTCTTCTAGCGGGATACAAACACGGTCCACAGATACGCAGTATTTT | CASSYSSSGIQTRSTDTQYF | 20 | TRBJ2-3 | TRBD2 | few | TRBV6-2/TRBV6-3
TGTGCCAGCAGGGCGGGTGGCACAGATACGCAGTATTTT | CASRAGGTDTQYF | 13 | TRBJ2-3 | - | many | TRBV28
TGTGCCAGCAGCTTAGCGACAGGGCCTGGAACAGATACGCAGTATTTT | CASSLATGPGTDTQYF | 16 | TRBJ2-3 | TRBD1 | - | TRBV11-3
TGCAGTGCTAGAGTACCGATTTCCTACAATGAGCAGTTCTTC | CSARVPISYNEQFF | 14 | TRBJ2-1 | - | many | TRBV20-1
TGCAGTGCTAGCGGGGCGCGGGAGGCGGGAGATACGCAGTATTTT | CSASGAREAGDTQYF | 15 | TRBJ2-3 | TRBD2 | - | TRBV20-1
TGTGCCAGCAGCTCACTAACCGGGACAGGGGACGCCAAAAACATTCAGTACTTC | CASSSLTGTGDAKNIQYF | 18 | TRBJ2-4 | TRBD1 | - | TRBV7-6
TGCGCCAGCAGGTTTCTACCGGGACCGCAGAACACTGAAGCTTTCTTT | CASRFLPGPQNTEAFF | 16 | TRBJ1-1 | - | - | TRBV5-1
TGTGCCAGCAAAGCGGGAGGGACAGATACGCAGTATTTT | CASKAGGTDTQYF | 13 | TRBJ2-3 | TRBD2 | few | TRBV7-2
TGCAGTGCAAAACAGGGGACTAGCGCCTGGGATGAGCAGTTCTTC | CSAKQGTSAWDEQFF | 15 | TRBJ2-1 | TRBD2 | - | TRBV20-1
TGCAGTGCTAGGCCACAGGGGCGGTTTGCTAACTATGGCTACACCTTC | CSARPQGRFANYGYTF | 16 | TRBJ1-2 | TRBD1 | - | TRBV20-1
TGTGCCACCAGCAGAACCACTACGTTTAGCAATCAGCCCCAGCATTTT | CATSRTTTFSNQPQHF | 16 | TRBJ1-5 | - | - | TRBV15
TGTGCCAGCAGCTCGCCCCCCGGGACTACCTCCTACGAGCAGTACTTC | CASSSPPGTTSYEQYF | 16 | TRBJ2-7 | TRBD2 | few | TRBV7-2
TGCGCCAGCAGCCAAGAAAGGATAACGGTAGCGGGAGTGTACGAGCAGTACTTC | CASSQERITVAGVYEQYF | 18 | TRBJ2-7 | TRBD2 | few | TRBV4-3
TGTGCCAGCAGCCAGGGGCCCGACTATGGCTACACCTTC | CASSQGPDYGYTF | 13 | TRBJ1-2 | - | few | TRBV3-1
TGTGCCAGCAGCCCTCGGACAGGGCGAGGCCCGACTGGCGCAGGGTACAATGAGCAGTTCTTC | CASSPRTGRGPTGAGYNEQFF | 21 | TRBJ2-1 | TRBD1 | few | TRBV5-5
TGCAGCGTTGAAGTACAGGGAACAGATACGCAGTATTTT | CSVEVQGTDTQYF | 13 | TRBJ2-3 | - | few | TRBV29-1
TGTGCCAGCAGTTACTCAGCGAGCGGGGGGCTCTACAATGAGCAGTTCTTC | CASSYSASGGLYNEQFF | 17 | TRBJ2-1 | TRBD2 | - | TRBV6-6
TGCGCCAGCAGCCCCAGGACAGGGTATGGAGTCTATGGCTACACCTTC | CASSPRTGYGVYGYTF | 16 | TRBJ1-2 | TRBD1 | - | TRBV5-1
TGTGCCATCAGCAGAAGTCCTGGACTAGCGGGAGCCAAAAACATTCAGTACTTC | CAISRSPGLAGAKNIQYF | 18 | TRBJ2-4 | TRBD2 | - | TRBV10-3
TGTGCCAGCAGCCGTCAACTAGCGGGAGGGGTTAGCGAGACCCAGTACTTC | CASSRQLAGGVSETQYF | 17 | TRBJ2-5 | TRBD2 | - | TRBV4-2
TGTGCCATGAATCCGGGACAGGGCGTTTCCGGGGAGCAGTTCTTC | CAMNPGQGVSGEQFF | 15 | TRBJ2-1 | TRBD1 | - | TRBV15
TGTGCCAGCAGCCCAGGGGGCGTGGAGTACTTC | CASSPGGVEYF | 11 | TRBJ2-5 | TRBD1 | few | TRBV12-3/TRBV12-4
TGTGCCAGCAGCTTAGCGCTATTGGGGGAAGAGACCCAGTACTTC | CASSLALLGEETQYF | 15 | TRBJ2-5 | - | few | TRBV7-6